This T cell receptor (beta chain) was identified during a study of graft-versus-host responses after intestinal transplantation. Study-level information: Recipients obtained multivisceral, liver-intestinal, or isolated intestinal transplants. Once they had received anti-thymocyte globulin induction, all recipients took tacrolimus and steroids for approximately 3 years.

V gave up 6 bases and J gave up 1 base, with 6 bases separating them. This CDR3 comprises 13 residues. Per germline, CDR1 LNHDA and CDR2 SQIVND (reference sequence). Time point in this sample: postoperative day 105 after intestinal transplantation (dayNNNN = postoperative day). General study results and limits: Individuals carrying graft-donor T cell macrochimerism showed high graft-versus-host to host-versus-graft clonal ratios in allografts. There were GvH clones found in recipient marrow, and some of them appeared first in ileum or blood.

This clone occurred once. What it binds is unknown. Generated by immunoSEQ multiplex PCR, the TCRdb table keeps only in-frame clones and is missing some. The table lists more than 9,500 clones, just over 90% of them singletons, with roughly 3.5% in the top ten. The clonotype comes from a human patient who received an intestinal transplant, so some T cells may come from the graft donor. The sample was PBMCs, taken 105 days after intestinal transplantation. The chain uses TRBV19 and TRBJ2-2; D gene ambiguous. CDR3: CASRALNTGELFF. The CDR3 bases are TGTGCCAGTAGGGCCCTGAACACCGGGGAGCTGTTTTTT. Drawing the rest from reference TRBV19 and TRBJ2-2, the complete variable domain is DGGITQSPKYLFRKEGQNVTLSCEQNLNHDAMYWYRQDPGQGLRLIYYSQIVNDFQKGDIAEGYSVSREKKESFPLTVTSAQKNPTAFYLCASRALNTGELFFGEGSRLTVL.